In its sample, the clone carrying this T cell receptor (beta chain) was seen a few times. Its antigen is still unknown. The source of the sample is a study of tumor and adjacent non-tumor tissue in lung cancer. Study results and limitations: TCR diversity was significantly greater in tumor than normal lung tissue.

The V gene end was trimmed by 5 bases and the J gene end by 12 bases; junction bases not matched to a gene: 3. The CDR3 length is 11 residues. Germline V gene lookup returns CDR1 SGHKS and CDR2 YYEKEE (reference sequence). RNA was extracted from bulk tissue without any cell sorting. Newly diagnosed lung cancer patients had thoracic surgery in China, August–November 2014, without prior chemotherapy. Three rounds of nested PCR, following a modified ARM-PCR protocol, produced the TCRbeta library. TCRdb recomputed calls from the multiplex PCR reads with MiXCR, one row per CDR3 protein. The top ten hold 10% to 15% of the sample, which has some 120,000 distinct CDR3 sequences, roughly 64% seen once.

This chain links TRBV5-5 with TRBJ2-1, with TRBD1 identical over 9 bases. Source material: lung tumor tissue. The receptor was isolated from a man aged 25 to 40 with non-small cell lung cancer. The chain's CDR3 is CASRSDRGQFF. The DNA for the CDR3 is TGTGCCAGCAGATCGGACAGGGGGCAGTTCTTC.